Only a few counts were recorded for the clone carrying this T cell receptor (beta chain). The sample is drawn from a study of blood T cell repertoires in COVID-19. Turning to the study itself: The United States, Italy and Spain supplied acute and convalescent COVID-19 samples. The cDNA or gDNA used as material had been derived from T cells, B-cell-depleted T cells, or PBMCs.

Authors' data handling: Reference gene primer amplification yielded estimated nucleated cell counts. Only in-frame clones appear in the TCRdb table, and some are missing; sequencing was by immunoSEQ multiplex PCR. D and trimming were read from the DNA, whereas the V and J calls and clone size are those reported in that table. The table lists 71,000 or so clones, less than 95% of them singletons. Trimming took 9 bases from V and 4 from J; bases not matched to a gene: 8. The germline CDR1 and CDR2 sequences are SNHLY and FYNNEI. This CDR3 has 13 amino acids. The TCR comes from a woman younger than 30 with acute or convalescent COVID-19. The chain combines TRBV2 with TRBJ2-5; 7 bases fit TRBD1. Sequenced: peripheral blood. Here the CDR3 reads CASGRGPAETQYF. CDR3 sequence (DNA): TGTGCCAGTGGAAGGGGGCCGGCAGAGACCCAGTACTTC.